This TCR beta chain comes out of a study of CD8+ T cells in alopecia areata. General study findings and limits: Clonality in lesional scalp, especially alopecia totalis/universalis, exceeded that of normal scalp.

Regarding treatment: oral pan-JAK inhibitor, 5-10 mg twice daily. Comment on this clone: Its antigen is unknown. A junction end diverges from the germline sequence, so it may reflect a read error.

RNA extraction and reverse transcription yielded cDNA as sequencing template. The method was immunoSEQ multiplex PCR; TCRdb's version includes in-frame clones alone and lacks a portion of them. The sample consists of more than 200,000 clones, approximately 45% of them appearing once. CDR3 size: 14 residues. Germline assignment: CDR1 SSHAT and CDR2 FNYEAQ (reference sequence). The chain joins TRBV7-7 to TRBJ2-5; 11 positions agree with TRBD2. The source material was CD4+ T cells sorted from blood, sampled at approximately week 36, from a patient treated with tofacitinib. The sequence was obtained from a human donor with alopecia areata. DNA for the CDR3: TGTGCTAGCAGTACTAGCGGGAGATGGGAGACCCAGTACTTC. This sequence encodes CASSTSGRWETQYF.